This T cell receptor beta chain was sequenced during a study of blood T cell repertoires in COVID-19. The study recruited people aged roughly 18 to 95 years across about two dozen US areas. Participant-reported clinical history was the basis for cohort assignment. Recovered status applied to Cohort 3 donors who had two consecutive negative PCRs. It also applied to those with clearance or with symptom resolution. CDR1 SGHNT and CDR2 YYREEE come from the germline V gene (reference sequence). V was clipped by 7 bases and J by 7 bases; unmatched bases: 12. This CDR3 spans 15 amino acids. Authors' analysis steps: Estimated nucleated cell counts came from reference gene primer amplification. Method: immunoSEQ multiplex PCR; TCRdb's copy keeps in-frame clones and lacks some. V and J calls and clone size are as listed in that table; D and trimming were resolved from the DNA. The sample records approximately 250,000 clones, more than 85% being singletons.

This TCR came from a woman younger than 45 who had recovered from COVID-19. The V call is TRBV5-4, the J call TRBJ2-2, with 8 bases aligning to TRBD2. Sequencing was carried out using PBMCs or T cells enriched from blood (not recorded which). The CDR3 region has the DNA TGTGCCAGCCACGACGGGACTAGGGGCCGCGGGGAGCTGTTTTTT. Translated, it gives CASHDGTRGRGELFF.